Listed below are T cell receptor beta chains from one sample, sequenced in a study of beta chain features in type 1 diabetes. The assay was immunoSEQ multiplex PCR, and TCRdb's table has in-frame clones only and misses some. The table includes roughly 500,000 clones, approximately 10% detected once. What was sequenced was naive CD4+ T cells from blood. These receptors were collected from a woman aged 18-29 years in good health. The CDR3 runs from the conserved cysteine through the conserved F or W. The D gene is left open where the match is weak. Expanded clones get a size class; other rows say once, few or many, or leave the size out.

clone size: NA
J gene: TRBJ2-5
V gene: TRBV29-1
D gene: NA
CDR3 protein: CSVEPSGAGETQYF
CDR3 DNA: TGCAGCGTTGAACCTTCGGGAGCTGGAGAGACCCAGTACTTC

clone size: NA
J gene: TRBJ2-5
V gene: TRBV7-9
D gene: NA
CDR3 protein: CASRRSQETQYF
CDR3 DNA: TGTGCCAGCAGGCGTTCTCAAGAGACCCAGTACTTC

clone size: NA
J gene: TRBJ2-5
V gene: TRBV2
D gene: NA
CDR3 protein: CASGIDFQETQYF
CDR3 DNA: TGTGCCAGCGGTATCGACTTTCAAGAGACCCAGTACTTC

clone size: NA
J gene: TRBJ2-5
V gene: TRBV7-6
D gene: NA
CDR3 protein: CASSQLQETQYF
CDR3 DNA: TGTGCCAGCAGCCAGCTACAAGAGACCCAGTACTTC

clone size: NA
J gene: TRBJ2-6
V gene: TRBV7-2
D gene: NA
CDR3 protein: CASSLTVSGANVLTF
CDR3 DNA: TGTGCCAGCAGCTTGACGGTCTCTGGGGCCAACGTCCTGACTTTC

clone size: NA
J gene: TRBJ1-2
V gene: TRBV14
D gene: NA
CDR3 protein: CASSQAWTPSGYTF
CDR3 DNA: TGTGCCAGCAGCCAAGCTTGGACCCCCTCCGGCTACACCTTC

clone size: few
J gene: TRBJ2-3
V gene: TRBV7-2
D gene: NA
CDR3 protein: CASSLVPGRDTQYF
CDR3 DNA: TGTGCCAGCAGCTTAGTCCCAGGCAGGGATACGCAGTATTTT

clone size: NA
J gene: TRBJ2-2
V gene: TRBV4-3
D gene: NA
CDR3 protein: CASSQEEGNTGELFF
CDR3 DNA: TGCGCCAGCAGCCAAGAGGAGGGGAACACCGGGGAGCTGTTTTTT

clone size: NA
J gene: TRBJ1-1
V gene: TRBV7-9
D gene: NA
CDR3 protein: CASSEGKNTEAFF
CDR3 DNA: TGTGCCAGCAGTGAGGGAAAGAACACTGAAGCTTTCTTT

clone size: few
J gene: TRBJ2-1
V gene: TRBV9
D gene: NA
CDR3 protein: CASSSQAGSYNEQFF
CDR3 DNA: TGTGCCAGCAGCTCTCAAGCAGGGTCCTACAATGAGCAGTTCTTC

clone size: few
J gene: TRBJ1-2
V gene: TRBV14
D gene: NA
CDR3 protein: CASSQAARGYGYTF
CDR3 DNA: TGTGCCAGCAGCCAAGCCGCCCGGGGCTATGGCTACACCTTC

clone size: NA
J gene: TRBJ2-5
V gene: TRBV18
D gene: NA
CDR3 protein: CASTWTAQETQYF
CDR3 DNA: TGTGCCAGTACATGGACGGCCCAAGAGACCCAGTACTTC

clone size: NA
J gene: TRBJ2-1
V gene: TRBV18
D gene: TRBD2
CDR3 protein: CASSPRGGNEQFF
CDR3 DNA: TGTGCCAGCTCACCACGGGGGGGCAATGAGCAGTTCTTC

clone size: few
J gene: TRBJ2-2
V gene: TRBV30
D gene: TRBD2
CDR3 protein: CAWLGTRNTGELFF
CDR3 DNA: TGTGCCTGGCTCGGGACTAGGAACACCGGGGAGCTGTTTTTT

clone size: NA
J gene: TRBJ2-2
V gene: TRBV7-2
D gene: NA
CDR3 protein: CASSLVKEWTGELFF
CDR3 DNA: TGTGCCAGCAGCCTCGTCAAGGAATGGACCGGGGAGCTGTTTTTT

clone size: few
J gene: TRBJ2-1
V gene: TRBV9
D gene: NA
CDR3 protein: CASSVGLANEQFF
CDR3 DNA: TGTGCCAGCAGCGTAGGGTTAGCCAATGAGCAGTTCTTC

clone size: many
J gene: TRBJ2-5
V gene: TRBV7-9
D gene: NA
CDR3 protein: CASSLVPDETQYF
CDR3 DNA: TGTGCCAGCAGCTTAGTGCCCGACGAGACCCAGTACTTC

clone size: NA
J gene: TRBJ2-1
V gene: TRBV7-9
D gene: TRBD2
CDR3 protein: CASSLVVLTSGTGNEQFF
CDR3 DNA: TGTGCCAGCAGCTTAGTGGTCCTGACTAGCGGTACGGGTAATGAGCAGTTCTTC